The 27 T cell receptor beta chains below come from one sample, sequenced in a study of T-cell reconstitution after alpha-beta-depleted transplantation in children (dated by TCRdb to 2016 to 2017). Preparation of the library involved PCR. These reads were obtained on an Illumina HiSeq 2500. Molecular barcoding was employed in the preparation of TCR libraries, with unique molecular identifiers being used to normalize TCRbeta repertoire quantification. TCRdb's own reprocessing of the public reads used fastp at Q25 and MiXCR and kept productive beta chains. Rows merge per CDR3 protein into single entries with the most common DNA and genes. The sample yields around 480,000 distinct CDR3 sequences; over 25% were counted once. Under 3% of the sample comes from the top ten. Here the sequenced sample was PBMCs from the stem cell graft donor, taken from the stem cell graft. These receptors all stem from a human donor who donated a stem cell graft to a child with aplastic anemia.

The chain combines TRBV27 with TRBJ1-2; 9 bases match TRBD1. V lost 4 bases to trimming and J lost 5 bases; unmatched junction nucleotides: 5. The CDR3 runs 14 residues. CDR1 and CDR2 from the germline V gene are MNHEY and SMNVEV (reference sequence). This chain's CDR3 is CASSSWTGAYGYTF. CDR3 DNA: TGTGCCAGCAGTTCCTGGACAGGGGCGTATGGCTACACCTTC.

The chain combines TRBV6-2 or TRBV6-3 with TRBJ2-2, with D uncertain. Trimming took off 4 bases at V and 7 bases at J, with 16 bases between the two ends. The V gene's germline CDR1 is MNHEY and CDR2 SVGEGT. There are 15 residues in the CDR3. The DNA for the CDR3 is TGTGCCAGCAGTTGGAAGGCTAGTTATGTCGGGGAGCTGTTTTTT. Its translation is CASSWKASYVGELFF.

J is TRBJ2-1 and V is TRBV18; D gene uncertain. CDR1 and CDR2 (germline): KGHSH, LQKENI. This CDR3 has 15 amino acids. Trimming cost V 1 base and J 7 bases, with 14 bases left between them. The CDR3 loop reads CASSPLVEGLNEQFF. The CDR3 nucleotides read TGTGCCAGCTCACCACTGGTAGAAGGGTTGAATGAGCAGTTCTTC.

The V gene is TRBV7-2, the J gene TRBJ1-1; D is unclear. The germline V gene encodes CDR1 SGHTA and CDR2 FQGNSA. Trimming stripped 5 bases from V and 1 base from J, with 8 bases between. The CDR3 covers 13 residues. In DNA, the CDR3 is TGTGCCAGCAGCGAGGGCTGGAACACTGAAGCTTTCTTT. It is translated as CASSEGWNTEAFF.

The CDR3 protein is CASSSLQGRTDTQYF. The CDR3 DNA reads TGTGCCAGCAGCTCCCTACAGGGGCGCACAGATACGCAGTATTTT. The chain carries TRBV7-2 and TRBJ2-3, with 7 nucleotides matching TRBD1. Germline CDR1 and CDR2: SGHTA and FQGNSA. The V and J ends lost 4 bases and 1 base, in that order; junction bases with no gene match: 5. There are 15 residues in the CDR3.

J is TRBJ2-1 and V is TRBV7-3, with a tentative D call TRBD1 (5 bases). The CDR3 contains 15 residues. V was shortened by 1 base and J by 2 bases, with 9 bases between the two germline ends. Germline V gene sequence: CDR1 SGHTA, CDR2 FQGTGA. The CDR3 nucleotides read TGTGCCAGCAGCTTAATTTGGGGCACCTACAATGAGCAGTTCTTC. Residues: CASSLIWGTYNEQFF. Based on the CDR3 plus reference TRBV7-3 and TRBJ2-1, the full variable domain is GAGVSQTPSNKVTEKGKYVELRCDPISGHTALYWYRQSLGQGPEFLIYFQGTGAADDSGLPNDRFFAVRPEGSVSTLKIQRTERGDSAVYLCASSLIWGTYNEQFFGPGTRLTVL.

This clonotype was seen a few times. V usage is TRBV30 and J usage is TRBJ1-2; D gene uncertain. Germline CDR1 is GTSNPN and CDR2 is SVGIG (reference sequence). The V gene lost 2 bases and the J gene lost 8 bases, with 9 bases spanning the gap. This CDR3 comprises 11 residues. This chain's CDR3 is CAWSYPRGYTF. For the CDR3, the DNA is TGTGCCTGGAGTTATCCCCGAGGCTACACCTTC.

This clonotype was found many times. This chain connects TRBV5-1 to TRBJ2-3; the match to TRBD2 covers 7 bases. Trimming took 0 bases from V and 2 from J; bases not matched to a gene: 9. Germline-derived CDR1 and CDR2 are SGHRS and YFSETQ. This CDR3 contains 17 residues. The CDR3 is CASSLALLADNTDTQYF. The CDR3 nucleotides read TGCGCCAGCAGCTTGGCCTTGCTAGCGGATAACACAGATACGCAGTATTTT.

The V call is TRBV4-3, the J call TRBJ1-5; D not resolved. The germline CDR1 and CDR2 sequences are LGHNA and YSLEER. Between the trimmed V and J ends, which lost 0 bases and 6 bases, there was a span of 6 bases. This CDR3 is 13 amino acids long. CDR3: CASSQEVSQPQHF. CDR3 sequence (DNA): TGCGCCAGCAGCCAAGAGGTGTCTCAGCCCCAGCATTTT.

The chain has TRBV7-2 and TRBJ2-3; TRBD2 matches 10 bases. The CDR3 covers 18 residues. The V gene end was trimmed by 0 bases and the J gene end by 0 bases; junction bases not matched to a gene: 6. Germline values: CDR1 SGHTA, CDR2 FQGNSA. This chain's CDR3 is CASSLALIAGGSTDTQYF. The CDR3 DNA reads TGTGCCAGCAGCTTAGCGCTAATAGCGGGGGGTAGCACAGATACGCAGTATTTT. The complete variable domain, with remaining parts taken from reference TRBV7-2 and TRBJ2-3, reads GAGVSQSPSNKVTEKGKDVELRCDPISGHTALYWYRQSLGQGLEFLIYFQGNSAPDKSGLPSDRFSAERTGGSVSTLTIQRTQQEDSAVYLCASSLALIAGGSTDTQYFGPGTRLTVL.

This clonotype was detected only a few times. The CDR3 DNA sequence: TGTGCCAGCAGCTTTACAGGGGGCTCAGGATACGAGCAGTACGTC. Encoded protein: CASSFTGGSGYEQYV. V gene TRBV5-5 combines with J gene TRBJ2-7; 9 bases are shared with TRBD1. The CDR3 covers 15 residues. V trimming: 2 bases; J trimming: 4 bases; junction bases outside the gene matches: 7. Germline V gene lookup returns CDR1 SGHKS and CDR2 YYEKEE (reference sequence).

This clonotype was detected a few times. The chain employs TRBV6-1 and TRBJ2-1; TRBD2 matches 11 bases. The CDR3 runs to 15 residues. In germline, CDR1 is MNHNS, CDR2 SASEGT. Trimming at V came to 6 bases and at J to 1 base, leaving 2 bases not matched to a gene. CDR3 DNA sequence: TGTGCCAGCAGGATAGCGGGAGGGTCCTACAATGAGCAGTTCTTC. This gives the protein CASRIAGGSYNEQFF.

The chain combines TRBV12-3 or TRBV12-4 with TRBJ1-1; TRBD1 might be the D (6 bases). V was shortened by 5 bases and J by 4 bases, with 14 bases between the two germline ends. There are 14 residues in the CDR3. Here the CDR3 DNA reads TGTGCCAGCAGTCACATGACAGGTCCCACTGAAGCTTTCTTT. Translation: CASSHMTGPTEAFF.

Only a few counts were recorded for this clonotype. The V call is TRBV29-1, the J call TRBJ2-7, with 13 nucleotides matching TRBD2. CDR1 and CDR2 from the germline V gene are SQVTM and ANQGSEA. This CDR3 spans 13 amino acids. J gave up 3 bases and V 7 bases, and 3 bases lay outside the gene matches. CDR3 nucleotide sequence: TGCAGCGCCCGACTAGCGGGGGGCTACGAGCAGTACTTC. It specifies CSARLAGGYEQYF.

The V and J genes are TRBV9 and TRBJ1-1, with D maybe TRBD1 (5 bases). The CDR3 consists of 13 residues. The V gene lost 3 bases and the J gene lost 10 bases, with 16 bases spanning the gap. Per the germline V gene, CDR1 is SGDLS and CDR2 is YYNGEE. The CDR3 loop is CASSDGGVGGAFF. CDR3 DNA: TGTGCCAGCAGCGATGGGGGGGTCGGCGGAGCTTTCTTT.

The chain carries TRBV7-8 and TRBJ1-2; 7 bases are shared with TRBD1. Germline CDR1 SGHVS, CDR2 FQNEAQ. Unmatched junction bases numbered 9, after V lost 1 base and J lost 4 bases. The CDR3 has 16 residues. CDR3 bases: TGTGCCAGCAGCTTAGGGGGACAGCTGCTGACCTATGGCTACACCTTC. It encodes CASSLGGQLLTYGYTF.

The chain combines TRBV14 with TRBJ1-6; D may be TRBD1 (6 bases). Germline loops: CDR1 SGHDN, CDR2 FVKESK. There are 15 residues in the CDR3. The ends were cut back, 2 bases at V and 7 bases at J, with 12 bases in the middle. CDR3 sequence (DNA): TGTGCCAGCAGCCAATTCAGGACAGAGAATTCACCCCTCCACTTT. As protein: CASSQFRTENSPLHF.

The chain joins TRBV5-1 to TRBJ1-5; TRBD1 might be the D (5 bases). The CDR3 loop spans 16 amino acids. In germline, CDR1 is SGHRS, CDR2 YFSETQ. Trimming removed 3 bases at V and 7 bases at J, with 20 bases between. CDR3 residues: CASSWGPGGDIQPQHF. The CDR3 region has the DNA TGCGCCAGCAGCTGGGGCCCGGGGGGTGATATCCAGCCCCAGCATTTT.

This clonotype was counted a few times. This chain links TRBV29-1 with TRBJ2-1; D call uncertain. CDR3 length: 14 residues. Between the trimmed V and J ends, which lost 1 base and 4 bases, there was a span of 11 bases. Germline V gives CDR1 SQVTM, CDR2 ANQGSEA. The CDR3 coding sequence is TGCAGCGTTGAAGGTGGGCAGGCTTACAATGAGCAGTTCTTC. Translation gives CSVEGGQAYNEQFF.

The V call is TRBV7-2, the J call TRBJ2-5; D uncertain. This CDR3 spans 15 amino acids. Germline V gene data show CDR1 as SGHTA and CDR2 as FQGNSA. V dropped 1 base and J dropped 2 bases, with 11 bases sitting between them. The CDR3 nucleotides read TGTGCCAGCAGCTTAGGGGCTGGTCGTCAAGAGACCCAGTACTTC. Translating gives CASSLGAGRQETQYF. The entire variable domain, with the rest obtained from reference TRBV7-2 and TRBJ2-5, is as follows: GAGVSQSPSNKVTEKGKDVELRCDPISGHTALYWYRQSLGQGLEFLIYFQGNSAPDKSGLPSDRFSAERTGGSVSTLTIQRTQQEDSAVYLCASSLGAGRQETQYFGPGTRLLVL.

The chain recombines TRBV7-2 with TRBJ2-1, with D tentatively TRBD1 (6 bases). Germline CDR1 reads SGHTA; CDR2 reads FQGNSA. The CDR3 contains 16 residues. V dropped 1 base and J dropped 7 bases, with 17 bases sitting between them. The CDR3 DNA reads TGTGCCAGCAGCTTAGTAGGGCAGGGGATAATTAATGAGCAGTTCTTC. Its translation: CASSLVGQGIINEQFF.

V is TRBV19 and J is TRBJ2-1; weak D call: TRBD2 (6 bases). The CDR3 is 13 amino acids. Between the trimmed V and J ends, which lost 8 bases and 6 bases, there was a span of 14 bases. The germline CDR1 and CDR2 sequences are LNHDA and SQIVND (reference sequence). Written as DNA, the CDR3 is TGTGCCAGTCAGTCGGGAGTGGTCAATGAGCAGTTCTTC. This sequence encodes CASQSGVVNEQFF. Full variable domain (outside the CDR3, taken from reference TRBV19 and TRBJ2-1): DGGITQSPKYLFRKEGQNVTLSCEQNLNHDAMYWYRQDPGQGLRLIYYSQIVNDFQKGDIAEGYSVSREKKESFPLTVTSAQKNPTAFYLCASQSGVVNEQFFGPGTRLTVL.

The chain links TRBV6-2 or TRBV6-3 to TRBJ1-5; TRBD1 might be the D (6 bases). V gave up 2 bases and J gave up 2 bases, with 16 bases separating them. In germline, CDR1 is MNHEY, CDR2 SVGEGT. There are 17 residues in the CDR3. The CDR3 nucleotides are TGTGCCAGCAGTTACCGAAACCCAGACAGGCGCAATCAGCCCCAGCATTTT. It yields the protein CASSYRNPDRRNQPQHF.

In this sample, this clonotype turned up a few times. The chain employs TRBV20-1 and TRBJ2-7; perhaps TRBD1 as D (6 bases). This CDR3 contains 13 residues. Per the germline V gene, CDR1 is DFQATT and CDR2 is SNEGSKA (reference sequence). CDR3 amino acids: CSARDGQHYEQYV. CDR3 DNA sequence: TGCAGTGCTCGAGATGGACAGCACTACGAGCAGTACGTC.

This clonotype was picked up many times. The J gene is TRBJ1-1, the V gene TRBV7-9; no reliable D call. Trimming shortened V by 3 bases and J by 1 base, and 15 bases separated the two germline ends. Germline V gene lookup returns CDR1 SEHNR and CDR2 FQNEAQ (reference sequence). The length of the CDR3 is 16 residues. The CDR3 nucleotides read TGTGCCAGCAGCTTTCCTCGAAACTCCCAGAACACTGAAGCTTTCTTT. Amino acids: CASSFPRNSQNTEAFF.

This chain uses TRBV27 with TRBJ2-2, with D unresolved. Germline assignment: CDR1 MNHEY and CDR2 SMNVEV (reference sequence). The CDR3 spans 14 residues. V shed 2 bases and J shed 1 base, with 5 bases lying between them. Here the CDR3 DNA reads TGTGCCAGCAGTTTAGGGGTGAACACCGGGGAGCTGTTTTTT. Amino acids: CASSLGVNTGELFF.

V is TRBV5-1 and J is TRBJ1-2; D remains ambiguous. The CDR3 extends over 16 amino acids. Germline lookup yields CDR1 SGHRS and CDR2 YFSETQ. The V and J ends lost 0 bases and 1 base respectively, with 13 bases between them. Here the CDR3 reads CASSLGHGGSNYGYTF. Written as DNA, the CDR3 is TGCGCCAGCAGCTTGGGGCACGGCGGGAGTAACTATGGCTACACCTTC.